This is a list of T cell receptor beta chains from one sample in a study of cytomegalovirus exposure and HLA in healthy donors. TCRdb keeps only in-frame clones here, not all; method: immunoSEQ multiplex PCR. The sample carries approximately 190,000 clones, about 83% recorded once. The sample taken for sequencing was PBMCs. These receptors were collected from a man aged 40-49 years in good health and CMV-seropositive. The CDR3 runs from the conserved cysteine through the conserved F or W. The D gene is left open where the match is weak. Expanded clones get a size class; other rows say once, few or many, or leave the size out.

D gene | J gene | clone size | V gene | CDR3 protein | CDR3 DNA
. | TRBJ2-7 | . | TRBV29-1 | CSVSRGTYEQYF | TGCAGCGTATCTAGGGGGACCTACGAGCAGTACTTC
TRBD2 | TRBJ2-4 | once | TRBV4-2 | CASSHPGLAPYQYF | TGTGCCAGCAGCCACCCGGGACTAGCGCCCTATCAGTACTTC
. | TRBJ2-7 | . | TRBV6-1 | CASSEGRVDGEQYF | TGTGCCAGCAGTGAAGGCAGGGTAGATGGCGAGCAGTACTTC
. | TRBJ2-3 | . | TRBV29-1 | CSVGGATGLTDTQYF | TGCAGCGTGGGGGGAGCGACAGGGCTCACAGATACGCAGTATTTT
. | TRBJ2-7 | . | TRBV6-1 | CATSTRGEAYEQYF | TGTGCCACCTCGACCAGGGGAGAGGCCTACGAGCAGTACTTC
TRBD2 | TRBJ2-3 | few | TRBV11-2 | CASSLLTSGSDTQYF | TGTGCCAGCAGCTTACTGACTAGCGGCTCAGATACGCAGTATTTT
TRBD2 | TRBJ2-7 | once | TRBV4-3 | CASSQEGREAYEQYF | TGCGCCAGCAGCCAAGAAGGCCGGGAGGCCTACGAGCAGTACTTC
TRBD2 | TRBJ2-3 | . | TRBV6-4 | CASSFGTSGPRTDTQYF | TGTGCCAGCAGTTTCGGGACTAGCGGGCCTCGCACAGATACGCAGTATTTT
TRBD1 | TRBJ2-3 | . | TRBV10-3 | CALGQGDGSTDTQYF | TGTGCCCTAGGGCAGGGGGATGGGAGCACAGATACGCAGTATTTT
TRBD2 | TRBJ2-7 | . | TRBV6-4 | CASSPSGTFHEQYF | TGTGCCAGCAGCCCTAGCGGGACCTTCCACGAGCAGTACTTC
. | TRBJ1-4 | . | TRBV5-1 | CASSRGGAEEKLFF | TGCGCCAGCAGCCGCGGGGGGGCGGAAGAAAAACTGTTTTTT
. | TRBJ2-5 | . | TRBV28 | CASSLYYQETQYF | TGTGCCAGCAGTTTATACTACCAAGAGACCCAGTACTTC
TRBD1 | TRBJ1-2 | . | TRBV7-9 | CASSSRVTTGYHGYTF | TGTGCCAGCAGCTCCCGGGTAACGACAGGGTATCATGGCTACACCTTC
. | TRBJ1-5 | . | TRBV28 | CASRAGTHNQPQHF | TGTGCCAGCAGGGCCGGGACACACAATCAGCCCCAGCATTTT
TRBD2 | TRBJ2-7 | . | TRBV6-5 | CASSYLAGGSYEQYF | TGTGCCAGCAGTTACCTAGCGGGAGGTTCCTACGAGCAGTACTTC
. | TRBJ2-7 | . | TRBV9 | CASSVAASSYEQYF | TGTGCCAGCAGCGTAGCCGCAAGCTCCTACGAGCAGTACTTC
TRBD2 | TRBJ2-7 | once | TRBV28 | CASSFSSGSHEQYF | TGTGCCAGCAGTTTTTCTAGCGGGAGTCACGAGCAGTACTTC
TRBD2 | TRBJ2-3 | . | TRBV7-9 | CASSPPLPSGTSTDTQYF | TGTGCCAGCAGCCCACCCCTCCCTAGCGGGACTAGCACAGATACGCAGTATTTT
. | TRBJ2-1 | . | TRBV27 | CASSFRGNNEQFF | TGTGCCAGCAGTTTTCGGGGGAACAATGAGCAGTTCTTC
. | TRBJ2-7 | . | TRBV19 | CASSTSRQAWVHEQYF | TGTGCCAGTAGTACCTCGAGACAGGCTTGGGTCCACGAGCAGTACTTC
TRBD1 | TRBJ1-1 | . | TRBV12-5 | CASGLDPGGLGAAFF | TGTGCTAGTGGTTTGGACCCAGGGGGTCTAGGTGCTGCTTTCTTT
. | TRBJ1-1 | . | TRBV5-5 | CASSWRGMNTEAFF | TGTGCCAGCAGCTGGAGGGGAATGAACACTGAAGCTTTCTTT
. | TRBJ2-7 | . | TRBV6-5 | CASSRLGQYEQYF | TGTGCCAGCAGTCGCCTCGGACAGTACGAGCAGTACTTC
. | TRBJ1-5 | . | TRBV15 | CATKNLPSGNQPQHF | TGTGCCACCAAAAACCTACCTAGCGGCAATCAGCCCCAGCATTTT
. | TRBJ1-2 | . | TRBV7-9 | CASSLNLYGGYTF | TGTGCCAGCAGCTTAAACCTCTACGGTGGCTACACCTTC
TRBD1 | TRBJ1-2 | once | TRBV9 | CASSPKRDSYGYTF | TGTGCCAGCAGCCCCAAGAGGGACAGCTATGGCTACACCTTC
TRBD2 | TRBJ2-2 | . | TRBV9 | CASSVGQAGGSGELFF | TGTGCCAGCAGCGTAGGTCAAGCGGGAGGGAGCGGGGAGCTGTTTTTT
. | TRBJ2-3 | few | TRBV14 | CASSQGFSKPLGPHADTQYF | TGTGCCAGCAGCCAAGGATTTTCGAAGCCCCTAGGTCCACATGCAGATACGCAGTATTTT
. | TRBJ1-1 | . | TRBV6-5 | CETKVGGPPDEAFF | TGTGAGACTAAGGTCGGGGGGCCGCCCGATGAAGCTTTCTTT
. | TRBJ2-7 | . | TRBV7-9 | CASSLRGYEQYF | TGTGCCAGCAGCTTACGGGGCTACGAGCAGTACTTC
TRBD1 | TRBJ2-7 | . | TRBV11-1 | CASSLDRGIYSYEQYF | TGTGCCAGCAGCTTGGACAGGGGGATATATTCCTACGAGCAGTACTTC
TRBD2 | TRBJ2-7 | . | TRBV6-5 | CASSYGTGGISYEQYF | TGTGCCAGCAGTTACGGGACGGGGGGAATTTCCTACGAGCAGTACTTC
. | TRBJ1-1 | . | TRBV6-5 | CASSYFRETEAFF | TGTGCCAGCAGTTACTTCCGGGAAACTGAAGCTTTCTTT
TRBD1 | TRBJ1-1 | . | TRBV5-1 | CASSWRTGQTEAFF | TGCGCCAGCAGCTGGAGGACAGGGCAGACTGAAGCTTTCTTT
. | TRBJ1-1 | . | TRBV19 | CASSPTGLNTEAFF | TGTGCCAGTAGCCCGACAGGCCTTAACACTGAAGCTTTCTTT
TRBD1 | TRBJ2-1 | few | TRBV29-1 | CSVASRGQTLLVF | TGCAGCGTTGCTTCCAGGGGGCAAACTCTTTTGGTCTTC
TRBD2 | TRBJ2-5 | . | TRBV4-1 | CASSRLQVKAGGETQYF | TGCGCCAGCAGCCGTCTACAGGTTAAGGCGGGAGGAGAGACCCAGTACTTC
TRBD2 | TRBJ2-1 | . | TRBV4-2 | CASSQDPLAGLLYNEQFF | TGTGCCAGCAGCCAAGATCCACTAGCGGGATTACTGTACAATGAGCAGTTCTTC
. | TRBJ1-1 | . | TRBV5-1 | CASSLAGGSEAFF | TGCGCCAGCAGCTTGGCTGGGGGGTCTGAAGCTTTCTTT
. | TRBJ2-5 | few | TRBV19 | CASSGGGFRETQYF | TGTGCCAGTAGCGGAGGGGGCTTCCGGGAGACCCAGTACTTC
. | TRBJ1-5 | . | TRBV7-8 | CASSLDRSHYQPQHF | TGTGCCAGCAGCTTAGATAGGAGCCACTATCAGCCCCAGCATTTT
. | TRBJ2-7 | . | TRBV9 | CASSQIGQSSYEQYF | TGTGCCAGCAGCCAAATTGGACAGAGCTCCTACGAGCAGTACTTC
TRBD1 | TRBJ2-1 | . | TRBV28 | CASARGTGNINEQFF | TGTGCCAGCGCGCGTGGGACAGGGAATATTAATGAGCAGTTCTTC
. | TRBJ2-3 | few | TRBV6-1 | CASSNGDTQYF | TGTGCCAGCAGCAACGGGGATACGCAGTATTTT
TRBD2 | TRBJ2-2 | . | TRBV19 | CASSLRTTGGTGELFF | TGTGCCAGTAGTCTGCGGACGACGGGAGGCACCGGGGAGCTGTTTTTT
. | TRBJ1-1 | . | TRBV18 | CASSPPKGLGTEAFF | TGTGCCAGCTCACCACCGAAGGGGTTGGGCACTGAAGCTTTCTTT
TRBD2 | TRBJ2-2 | . | TRBV6-4 | CASRTSGKVGELFF | TGTGCCAGCAGGACTAGCGGGAAAGTCGGGGAGCTGTTTTTT
. | TRBJ2-7 | . | TRBV6-1 | CASSERDQKFYEQYF | TGTGCCAGCAGTGAGCGGGACCAAAAGTTCTACGAGCAGTACTTC
TRBD1 | TRBJ1-1 | . | TRBV9 | CASTRDRGLNTEAFF | TGTGCCAGCACTCGGGACAGGGGTCTTAACACTGAAGCTTTCTTT
. | TRBJ1-2 | . | TRBV19 | CASSRASYGYTF | TGTGCCAGTAGTAGGGCGTCCTATGGCTACACCTTC
. | TRBJ2-6 | . | TRBV5-4 | CASSPRDTVSSGANVLTF | TGTGCCAGCAGCCCCCGGGACACGGTATCGTCTGGGGCCAACGTCCTGACTTTC
. | TRBJ2-7 | once | TRBV10-3 | CAIRGLHYEQYF | TGTGCCATCAGGGGACTCCACTACGAGCAGTACTTC
. | TRBJ1-2 | . | TRBV27 | CASSLSIGGANYGYTF | TGTGCCAGCAGTTTATCTATCGGAGGGGCTAACTATGGCTACACCTTC
. | TRBJ1-6 | . | TRBV5-6 | CASSLEGLGSPLHF | TGTGCCAGCAGCTTAGAGGGCCTTGGGTCACCCCTCCACTTT